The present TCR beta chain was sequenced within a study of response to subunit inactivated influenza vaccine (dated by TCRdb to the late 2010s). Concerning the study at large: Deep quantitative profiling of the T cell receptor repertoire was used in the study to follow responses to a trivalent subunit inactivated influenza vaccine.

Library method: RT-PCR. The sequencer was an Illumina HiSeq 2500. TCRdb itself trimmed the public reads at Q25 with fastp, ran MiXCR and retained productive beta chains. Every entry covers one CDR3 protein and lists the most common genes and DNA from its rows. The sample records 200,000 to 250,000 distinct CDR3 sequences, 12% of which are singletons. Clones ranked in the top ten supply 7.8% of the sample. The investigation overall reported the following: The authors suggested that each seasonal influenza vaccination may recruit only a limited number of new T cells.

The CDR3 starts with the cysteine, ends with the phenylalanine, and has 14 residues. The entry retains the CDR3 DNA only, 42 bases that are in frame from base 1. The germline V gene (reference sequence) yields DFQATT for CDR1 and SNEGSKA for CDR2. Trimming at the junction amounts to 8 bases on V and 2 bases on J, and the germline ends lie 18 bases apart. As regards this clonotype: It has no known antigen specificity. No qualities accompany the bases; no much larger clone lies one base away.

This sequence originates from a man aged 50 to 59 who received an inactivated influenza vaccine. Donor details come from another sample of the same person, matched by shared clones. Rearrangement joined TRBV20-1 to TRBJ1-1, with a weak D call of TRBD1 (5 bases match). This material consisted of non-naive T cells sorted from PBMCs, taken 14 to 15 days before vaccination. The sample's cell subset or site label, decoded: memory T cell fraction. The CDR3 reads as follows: CSPRSGILNTEAFF. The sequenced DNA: TGCAGTCCGCGTTCAGGGATATTAAACACTGAAGCTTTCTTT.